This T cell receptor beta chain was recovered during a study of radiotherapy plus CTLA-4 blockade in lung cancer. Assay: immunoSEQ multiplex PCR; the TCRdb copy retains only in-frame clones and omits some. The top ten clones hold roughly 5% of a sample with some 110,000 clones, just under 80% of them seen once. Germline V gene data show CDR1 as SGHTA and CDR2 as FQGNSA. With V trimmed by 7 bases and J by 5 bases, 12 bases remained unmatched. This CDR3 spans 16 amino acids. This clonotype was obtained from a human donor with non-small cell lung cancer who had a partial response to radiotherapy plus ipilimumab. The sequences come from peripheral blood, collected from a patient treated with radiotherapy plus ipilimumab. The genes are TRBV7-2 and TRBJ2-1; 9 nucleotides line up with TRBD2. CDR3 region: CASNRDLAGRDNEQFF. CDR3 coding DNA: TGTGCCAGCAACAGGGACCTAGCGGGACGGGACAATGAGCAGTTCTTC. Complete variable domain (other parts from reference TRBV7-2 and TRBJ2-1): GAGVSQSPSNKVTEKGKDVELRCDPISGHTALYWYRQSLGQGLEFLIYFQGNSAPDKSGLPSDRFSAERTGGSVSTLTIQRTQQEDSAVYLCASNRDLAGRDNEQFFGPGTRLTVL.